One sample yielded the 5 T cell receptor beta chains listed below, sequenced in a study of T cell responses to AZD1222 COVID-19 vaccine. Assay: immunoSEQ multiplex PCR; the TCRdb copy retains only in-frame clones and omits some. This sample has some 140,000 clones, with approximately 91% found just once. Material: peripheral blood, obtained 28 days after the second AZD1222 dose. Receptors originate from an adult who received the AZD1222 COVID-19 vaccine.

V usage is TRBV30 and J usage is TRBJ1-2; 9 nucleotides line up with TRBD1. J lost 7 bases, V lost 2 bases, and 5 bases had no gene match. Germline V gene sequence: CDR1 GTSNPN, CDR2 SVGIG (reference sequence). This CDR3 comprises 13 residues. CDR3 in DNA: TGTGCCTGGAGTCCACAGGGGGCGGTTGGCTACACCTTC. Residues: CAWSPQGAVGYTF.

The table lists this clone with a count of one. The chain combines TRBV5-8 with TRBJ1-2; TRBD1 aligns across 9 bases. J lost 3 bases, V lost 5 bases, and 5 bases had no gene match. The CDR3 is 14 residues long. CDR1 is SGHTS, CDR2 YDEGEE, per germline. Written as DNA, the CDR3 is TGTGCCAGCAGTACCCGGGACAGGGACTATGGCTACACCTTC. Translating it yields CASSTRDRDYGYTF.

This rearrangement joins TRBV20-1 to TRBJ1-1; D is unclear. Germline-derived CDR1 and CDR2 are DFQATT and SNEGSKA (reference sequence). The CDR3 runs 11 residues. V was trimmed by 5 bases and J by 1 base, leaving 5 bases between them. The CDR3 bases are TGCAGTGCTCCCGAGAACACTGAAGCTTTCTTT. Its translation is CSAPENTEAFF.

The chain is built from TRBV27 and TRBJ1-1; D perhaps matches TRBD1 (6 bases). V lost 5 bases, J lost 8 bases, and 18 bases lay in between. The V gene's germline CDR1 is MNHEY and CDR2 SMNVEV (reference sequence). This CDR3 is built from 14 residues. CDR3 loop: CASSKPGQSTEAFF. In DNA form, the CDR3 reads TGTGCCAGCAGTAAACCGGGACAATCAACCGAAGCTTTCTTT.

The CDR3 sequence: CASSQVGGARKEQYF. In DNA form, the CDR3 reads TGCGCCAGCAGCCAAGTTGGGGGGGCTAGGAAAGAGCAGTACTTC. The chain employs TRBV4-1 and TRBJ2-7; weak D call: TRBD2 (7 bases). The germline V gene encodes CDR1 MGHRA and CDR2 YSYEKL. The CDR3 covers 15 residues. The ends were cut back, 1 base at V and 7 bases at J, with 17 bases in the middle.